This TCR beta chain is from a study of T cells after yellow fever vaccination (dated by TCRdb to about 2019). Concerning the study at large: The SMART-Seq v4 Ultra Low Input RNA kit was used to prepare libraries from fractions with low cell numbers. Bulk TCR alpha and beta repertoires were sequenced longitudinally to track T-cell clones before and after primary and booster YFV17D yellow fever vaccination. Blood was collected at multiple timepoints before and after primary and secondary immunization, and bulk PBMC replicates and cell subsets were isolated. Two healthy male donors, one aged 18 to 30 and one aged 30 to 40 years, made up the cohort. Beyond this particular receptor, the publication reports: Computational filtering was needed because FACS-sorted repertoires could contain abundant contaminating clonotypes from the bulk population. After the booster, most clones that had expanded after primary vaccination were detected again (about 95% of CD4 and 88% of CD8), suggesting broad maintenance of memory. Because the study included only a couple of donors, the extent to which the findings can be generalized is limited. The secondary T-cell response was weaker than the primary response but faster, peaking on day 5 instead of day 15. A small share of clonotypes occurred in both CD4 and CD8 compartments, likely arising from convergent recombination.

As encoded in the germline V gene, CDR1 is SGDLS while CDR2 is YYNGEE. Spanning cysteine to phenylalanine, the CDR3 consists of 16 amino acids. CDR3 DNA is the only sequence kept; it has 48 bases, read in frame from the first base. The junction shows trimming of 0 bases on V and 1 base on J, and the gene matches do not reach 6 bases of it. TCR cDNA was made using 5'RACE template switching, a step that added a universal primer site and unique molecular identifiers. Priming for cDNA synthesis came from both the TCR alpha and TCR beta constant segments. Two PCR steps were used to amplify libraries, with sample barcodes and sequencing adapters being added in the second step. Sequencing of libraries was performed on Illumina HiSeq 2500 (2x100 bp) or NovaSeq (2x150 bp). Processing in the source paper ran as follows. MIGEC was used to demultiplex reads and collapse the reads into UMI consensus sequences, and MiXCR was used for V(D)J alignment. Using edgeR on replicate PBMC samples, clonotypes were called vaccine-responding if FDR was below 0.01 and the log2 fold change was above 5 up to day 15. Each bulk clonotype received a CD4 or CD8 identity based on whether the sequenced CD4 or CD8 repertoire contained that clonotype at higher abundance. Clones were called with MiXCR by TCRdb after fastp trimmed the public reads at Q25, and only in-frame beta chains were retained. Each entry merges the rows of one CDR3 protein and shows their most common DNA and genes. The V and J calls and clone size come from TCRdb's table, not from the authors' own analysis. The sample has around 360,000 distinct CDR3 sequences on record, around a tenth of them singletons. More than 15% of the sample is held by the ten biggest clonotypes.

The meaning of the sample's treatment or condition label: live attenuated yellow fever vaccine strain. Two biological replicates of bulk PBMCs were collected at each blood-draw timepoint. A standard Ficoll-Paque protocol was used to isolate PBMCs from peripheral blood. TriZol was used to extract RNA from bulk PBMCs, CD4 and CD8 fractions, and dextramer-positive and dextramer-negative fractions. This clonotype turned up a few times. What antigen it recognizes has not been identified. Base qualities are not recorded, but no much larger clone differs from it by a single base. Specimen: PBMCs, collected on the day of the first yellow fever vaccination. This sequence originates from a man younger than 30 who received the YFV17D yellow fever vaccine. The rearrangement joined TRBV9 to TRBJ2-5; a stretch of 7 junction bases matches TRBD2. Here is the DNA: TGTGCCAGCAGCGTAGGGAGCGGCGGGGGCCAAGAGACCCAGTACTTC. It translates as CASSVGSGGGQETQYF.